The 27 T cell receptor beta chains presented below share a single source sample, sequenced in a study of vaccination and CD4 T cells after COVID-19. Cultured CD4+ T cell DNA underwent sequencing with the Oncomine TCR Beta short-read assay. One entry per CDR3 protein results from TCRdb running MiXCR on the PCR reads. The sample yields thousands of distinct CDR3 sequences, 40% to 50% seen once. Antigens for these TCRs are unknown. Treatment: roughly ten-day PBMC culture with coronavirus spike peptide pools or control peptides (ViraFEST assay). An unexposed donor provided the CD4+ T cells, which were collected before the COVID-19 pandemic (2011-2018). Sequenced input: CD4+ T cells from blood, cultured in vitro. These receptors were taken from a human donor in good health.

The genes are TRBV4-1 and TRBJ1-2; weak D call: TRBD1 (6 bases). There are 19 residues in the CDR3. Germline V gene lookup returns CDR1 MGHRA and CDR2 YSYEKL. The V gene lost 0 bases and the J gene lost 1 base, with 21 bases spanning the gap. This CDR3 reads CASSQDSGHGINLNYGYTF. The CDR3 DNA sequence: TGCGCCAGCAGCCAAGATTCGGGACACGGAATAAACCTTAACTATGGCTACACCTTC.

This rearrangement joins TRBV19 to TRBJ1-1; D possibly corresponds to TRBD1 (5 bases). Germline V gene lookup returns CDR1 LNHDA and CDR2 SQIVND (reference sequence). Trimming took 2 bases from V and 6 from J, leaving 16 bases between them. The CDR3 loop spans 15 amino acids. The CDR3 loop reads CASSIIIWDDAEAFF. The CDR3 coding sequence is TGTGCCAGTAGTATAATAATCTGGGACGACGCTGAAGCTTTCTTT.

This chain connects TRBV5-1 to TRBJ1-6; the D gene is possibly TRBD1 (5 bases). The CDR3 consists of 18 residues. V was clipped by 5 bases and J by 0 bases, with 18 bases between them. Germline-derived CDR1 and CDR2 are SGHRS and YFSETQ. CDR3 amino acids: CASSKAMRGSSYNSPLHF. The CDR3 DNA reads TGCGCCAGCAGTAAGGCCATGCGGGGGTCCTCCTATAATTCACCCCTCCACTTT.

The rearrangement uses TRBV5-1 and TRBJ2-7; D unresolved. V was pared by 0 bases and J by 3 bases, with 7 bases between. The V gene's germline CDR1 is SGHRS and CDR2 YFSETQ. The CDR3 runs 13 residues. DNA of the CDR3: TGCGCCAGCAGCTTGGAAGGCAGCTACGAGCAGTACTTC. Its protein is CASSLEGSYEQYF. Using reference TRBV5-1 and TRBJ2-7 for the parts outside the CDR3, the full variable domain is KAGVTQTPRYLIKTRGQQVTLSCSPISGHRSVSWYQQTPGQGLQFLFEYFSETQRNKGNFPGRFSGRQFSNSRSEMNVSTLELGDSALYLCASSLEGSYEQYFGPGTRLTVT.

The rearrangement uses TRBV10-1 and TRBJ2-1, with D perhaps given as TRBD1 or TRBD2 (5 bases each). The CDR3 covers 15 residues. Germline loops: CDR1 WNHNN, CDR2 SYGVQD (reference sequence). V was trimmed by 8 bases and J by 10 bases, leaving 24 bases between them. CDR3 region: CASGLYSGTLKEQFF. In DNA, the CDR3 is TGCGCCAGCGGACTCTACTCCGGGACCCTAAAAGAGCAGTTCTTC.

In its sample, this clonotype was seen once. The rearrangement joins TRBV7-2 to TRBJ2-4; TRBD2 matches at 10 bases. Germline trimming cut 1 base from V and 14 bases from J; bases unmatched to any gene: 11. CDR3 length: 15 amino acids. Germline lookup yields CDR1 SGHTA and CDR2 FQGNSA. DNA for the CDR3: TGTGCCAGCAGCTTAGATGGGCGGGAGCGGGAGGGGAAGTACTTC. This translates into CASSLDGREREGKYF.

The CDR3 DNA follows: TGTGCCAGCAGTGATAGCGGGATAGGCGAGCAGTACTTC. Translation gives CASSDSGIGEQYF. This chain connects TRBV25-1 to TRBJ2-7, with 8 bases matching TRBD2. Germline lookup yields CDR1 MGHDK and CDR2 SYGVNS. CDR3 length: 13 residues. With 3 bases clipped from V and 6 bases from J, the junction kept 4 bases outside the gene matches.

V and J are TRBV27 and TRBJ2-3, with D unclear. The CDR3 spans 13 residues. Germline-derived CDR1 and CDR2 are MNHEY and SMNVEV (reference sequence). Trimming removed 2 bases at V and 3 bases at J, with 6 bases between. The CDR3 region is CASSLKRTDTQYF. For the CDR3, the DNA is TGTGCCAGCAGTTTAAAGAGGACAGATACGCAGTATTTT.

This chain connects TRBV11-2 to TRBJ2-5; TRBD1 aligns across 11 bases. This CDR3 spans 21 amino acids. Trimming removed 1 base from V and 0 bases from J; junction bases left unmatched: 16. Germline V gene data show CDR1 as SGHAT and CDR2 as FQNNGV. The CDR3 sequence is CASSLGGGQGAIRDDQETQYF. CDR3 coding DNA: TGTGCCAGCAGCTTAGGGGGAGGACAGGGGGCTATTCGGGACGACCAAGAGACCCAGTACTTC. The variable domain in full, completed from reference TRBV11-2 and TRBJ2-5, reads EAGVAQSPRYKIIEKRQSVAFWCNPISGHATLYWYQQILGQGPKLLIQFQNNGVVDDSQLPKDRFSAERLKGVDSTLKIQPAKLEDSAVYLCASSLGGGQGAIRDDQETQYFGPGTRLLVL.

The rearrangement links TRBV2 to TRBJ2-6; D is uncertain. This CDR3 has 16 amino acids. The germline V and J ends were trimmed by 3 bases and 2 bases, with 11 bases remaining between them. The germline gives CDR1 SNHLY, CDR2 FYNNEI. The CDR3 protein is CASSDNGPPGANVLTF. The CDR3 region has the DNA TGTGCCAGCAGTGATAATGGCCCTCCTGGGGCCAACGTCCTGACTTTC.

V gene TRBV7-2 combines with J gene TRBJ2-5; TRBD1 or TRBD2 may be the D gene (5 bases each). Germline CDR1 is SGHTA and CDR2 is FQGNSA. The V end was cut by 1 base, the J end by 2 bases, with 8 bases between. The CDR3 runs 14 residues. The CDR3 region has the DNA TGTGCCAGCAGCTTAGGGGGGTCACAAGAGACCCAGTACTTC. Amino acid sequence: CASSLGGSQETQYF.

J is TRBJ1-2 and V is TRBV19; D ambiguous. This CDR3 has 11 residues. V was cut by 3 bases and J by 7 bases, with 6 bases left in between. CDR1 is LNHDA, CDR2 SQIVND, per germline (reference sequence). The CDR3 here is CASSMHCGYTF. The CDR3 DNA reads TGTGCCAGTAGTATGCACTGTGGCTACACCTTC.

V gene TRBV6-5 combines with J gene TRBJ1-2; TRBD1 matches 11 bases. V lost 0 bases to trimming and J lost 9 bases; unmatched junction nucleotides: 6. CDR3 length: 15 residues. Germline V gene data show CDR1 as MNHEY and CDR2 as SVGAGI. This chain's CDR3 is CASSYSGTGGGSYTF. In DNA form, the CDR3 reads TGTGCCAGCAGTTACTCTGGGACAGGGGGGGGGAGCTACACCTTC.

The rearrangement joins TRBV6-1 to TRBJ1-5; TRBD1 matches 8 bases. The CDR3 consists of 14 residues. CDR1 and CDR2 from the germline V gene are MNHNS and SASEGT. With 5 bases clipped from V and 6 bases from J, the junction kept 6 bases outside the gene matches. CDR3 protein: CASSQSGQGQPQHF. The CDR3 coding sequence is TGTGCCAGCAGTCAATCCGGACAGGGTCAGCCCCAGCATTTT.

About this clonotype: Compared with germline, one end of the junction differs, possibly owing to a read error. The rearrangement joins TRBV27 to TRBJ2-7; D is possibly TRBD1 or TRBD2 (7 bases each). The CDR3 spans 13 residues. Germline values: CDR1 MNHEY, CDR2 SMNVEV (reference sequence). The CDR3, as DNA: TGTGCCTGCAGGGGGGGGCTTCGACCTGAGCAGTACTTC. Amino acids: CACRGGLRPEQYF.

V usage is TRBV19 and J usage is TRBJ1-5; D gene uncertain. V was trimmed by 4 bases and J by 9 bases, leaving 10 bases between them. This CDR3 is 12 amino acids long. Germline V CDR1 and CDR2: LNHDA, SQIVND (reference sequence). In DNA, the CDR3 is TGTGCCAGTAGTAGTCAGATCGGGCCCCAGCATTTT. This translates into CASSSQIGPQHF.

The chain uses TRBV27 and TRBJ2-2; D is unresolved. The germline V and J ends were trimmed by 7 bases and 2 bases, with 11 bases remaining between them. This CDR3 region has 14 residues. Germline CDR1 is MNHEY and CDR2 is SMNVEV (reference sequence). CDR3 sequence reads: CASKVQSNTGELFF. The CDR3 DNA reads as TGTGCCAGCAAGGTGCAATCCAACACCGGGGAGCTGTTTTTT.

The chain has TRBV20-1 and TRBJ2-1; the D gene is possibly TRBD1 (5 bases). With 2 bases removed from V and 5 bases from J, the gap between germline ends came to 16 bases. The CDR3 length is 15 residues. Per germline, CDR1 DFQATT and CDR2 SNEGSKA (reference sequence). The CDR3 region is CSARPNGRANNEQFF. The CDR3 DNA reads TGCAGTGCTAGACCTAATGGCAGGGCGAACAATGAGCAGTTCTTC.

This clonotype occurred a few times. Here the CDR3 DNA reads TGTGCCAGCACTCCGGGGGGAGCCCTGGGAGAGCAGTACTTC. This encodes CASTPGGALGEQYF. The J gene is TRBJ2-7, the V gene TRBV12-3 or TRBV12-4; the match to TRBD2 covers 7 bases. V shed 7 bases and J 7 bases; nucleotides not matched to a gene: 13. CDR3 size: 14 residues.

The chain links TRBV20-1 to TRBJ1-1; D is unclear. V was clipped by 7 bases and J by 2 bases, with 17 bases between them. The CDR3 totals 14 residues. Germline-derived CDR1 and CDR2 are DFQATT and SNEGSKA (reference sequence). The CDR3 nucleotides read TGCAGTGTCATAGAGATGGCGGCTAACACTGAAGCTTTCTTT. This gives the protein CSVIEMAANTEAFF.

The rearrangement joins TRBV19 to TRBJ1-1; no definite D call. The CDR3 is 15 residues long. CDR1 is LNHDA and CDR2 is SQIVND in the germline V gene (reference sequence). Trimming pared 8 bases from V and 0 bases from J, leaving 16 bases between. The CDR3 bases are TGTGCCAGTGCCCCACGGGCAGACCTGAACACTGAAGCTTTCTTT. It is translated as CASAPRADLNTEAFF.

This clonotype was counted a few times. The CDR3 DNA reads TGTGCCAGCAGTTCGCGACTCGGGCCCCGAGATGAGCAGTTCTTC. The encoded protein is CASSSRLGPRDEQFF. The chain joins TRBV6-2 or TRBV6-3 to TRBJ2-1; D uncertain. The CDR3 length is 15 residues. Per germline, CDR1 MNHEY and CDR2 SVGEGT. With 4 bases removed from V and 8 bases from J, the gap between germline ends came to 18 bases.

V usage is TRBV20-1 and J usage is TRBJ2-4, with a tentative D call TRBD2 (5 bases). Trimming cost V 7 bases and J 0 bases, with 13 bases left between them. In germline, CDR1 is DFQATT, CDR2 SNEGSKA (reference sequence). The CDR3 covers 14 residues. The CDR3: CSGTVGVAKNIQYF. CDR3 nucleotides: TGCAGTGGGACTGTGGGAGTAGCCAAAAACATTCAGTACTTC.

The chain links TRBV25-1 to TRBJ2-5, with 7 positions matching TRBD2. V was clipped by 3 bases and J by 1 base; unmatched bases: 8. The CDR3 extends over 16 amino acids. Per the germline V gene, CDR1 is MGHDK and CDR2 is SYGVNS. The CDR3 DNA is TGTGCCAGCAGTGAGACGGGACTACGACTCCAAGAGACCCAGTACTTC. Translating it yields CASSETGLRLQETQYF.

The table lists this clonotype with a few counts. This chain links TRBV27 with TRBJ1-2; no clear D. Germline CDR1 reads MNHEY; CDR2 reads SMNVEV (reference sequence). The CDR3 is 14 residues long. With 4 bases removed from V and 2 bases from J, the gap between germline ends came to 11 bases. In DNA, the CDR3 is TGTGCCAGCAGTTCGACCGGCGCGAACTATGGCTACACCTTC. Its protein is CASSSTGANYGYTF.

V and J are TRBV27 and TRBJ2-5; D call uncertain. Germline V gene sequence: CDR1 MNHEY, CDR2 SMNVEV (reference sequence). There are 13 residues in the CDR3. The V and J ends lost 2 bases and 4 bases respectively, with 8 bases between them. Written as DNA, the CDR3 is TGTGCCAGCAGTTTAGATCAGCGAGAGACCCAGTACTTC. Its protein is CASSLDQRETQYF.

The J gene is TRBJ2-7, the V gene TRBV4-1; TRBD2 matches at 7 bases. CDR1 and CDR2 (germline): MGHRA, YSYEKL. Trimming took 3 bases from V and 4 from J; bases not matched to a gene: 18. This CDR3 has 18 amino acids. CDR3 loop: CASSQTDFIGSGGYEQYF. The CDR3 bases are TGCGCCAGCAGCCAGACGGACTTCATTGGGTCGGGAGGTTACGAGCAGTACTTC.